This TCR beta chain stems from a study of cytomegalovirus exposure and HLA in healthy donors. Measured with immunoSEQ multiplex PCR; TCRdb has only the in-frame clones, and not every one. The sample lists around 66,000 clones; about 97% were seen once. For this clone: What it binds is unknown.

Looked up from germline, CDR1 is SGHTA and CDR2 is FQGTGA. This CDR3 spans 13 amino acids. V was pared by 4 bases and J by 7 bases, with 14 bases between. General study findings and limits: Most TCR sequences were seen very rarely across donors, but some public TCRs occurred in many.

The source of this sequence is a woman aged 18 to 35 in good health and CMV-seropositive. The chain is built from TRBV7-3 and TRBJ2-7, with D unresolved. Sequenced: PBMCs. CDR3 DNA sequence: TGTGCCAGCAGCTCTAACCACGGTCTGGAGCAGTACTTC. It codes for CASSSNHGLEQYF. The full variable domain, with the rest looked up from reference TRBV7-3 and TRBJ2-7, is GAGVSQTPSNKVTEKGKYVELRCDPISGHTALYWYRQSLGQGPEFLIYFQGTGAADDSGLPNDRFFAVRPEGSVSTLKIQRTERGDSAVYLCASSSNHGLEQYFGPGTRLTVT.